This T cell receptor beta chain comes out of a study of T cell repertoires in cytomegalovirus infection. Study details: An indication of both CMV infection and matching HLA type came from public TCR beta signatures. Study-level results: The cumulative frequency of public TCR beta families distinguished individuals who carried CMV together with the relevant HLA. What dominated the ex vivo response were HLA-C-restricted CMV-specific TCR beta clonotypes.

Via MiXCR, TCRdb re-called the reads, giving one row per CDR3 protein. The table records around 330,000 distinct CDR3 sequences, roughly a sixth of them present only once. There are 15 residues in the CDR3. The germline V gene has CDR1 MDHEN and CDR2 SYDVKM. Between the trimmed V and J ends, which lost 7 bases and 1 base, there was a span of 16 bases. A word on this clonotype: The antigen is unknown.

The sequence came from a human donor in good health (CMV status not recorded). Some clones in this sample may be carry-over from other donors' samples. The genes are TRBV28 and TRBJ1-2; D unclear. Sequencing was carried out using PBMCs. CDR3 residues: CASNKRGLLNYGYTF. CDR3 DNA sequence: TGTGCCAGCAACAAACGAGGTTTGCTTAACTATGGCTACACCTTC.